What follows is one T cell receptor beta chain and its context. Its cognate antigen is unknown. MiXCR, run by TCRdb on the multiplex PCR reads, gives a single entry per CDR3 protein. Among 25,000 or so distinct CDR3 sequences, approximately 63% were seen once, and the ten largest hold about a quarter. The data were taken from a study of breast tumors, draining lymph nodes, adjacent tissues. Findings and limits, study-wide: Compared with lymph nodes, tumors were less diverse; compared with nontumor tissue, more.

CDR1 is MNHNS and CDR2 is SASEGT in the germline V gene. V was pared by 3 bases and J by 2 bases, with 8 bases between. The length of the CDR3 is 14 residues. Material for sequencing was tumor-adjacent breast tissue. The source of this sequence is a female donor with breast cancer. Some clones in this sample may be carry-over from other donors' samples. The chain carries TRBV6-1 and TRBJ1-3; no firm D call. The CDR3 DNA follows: TGTGCCAGCAGTGAGTTCCGGACTGGAAACACCATATATTTT. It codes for CASSEFRTGNTIYF.